Given below is one T cell receptor beta chain in context. A much larger clonotype is one base distant, so this may be a read error. The sample originates from a study of tumor-infiltrating lymphocytes in primary liver carcinoma. The ends were cut back, 4 bases at V and 2 bases at J, with 13 bases in the middle. The CDR3 runs to 15 residues. Germline CDR1 reads SGHVS; CDR2 reads FQNEAQ. Blood RNA originated from unsorted whole blood, with germline DNA additionally extracted. The template, roughly 550 ng total RNA, yielded TCR beta cDNA made with a constant-region primer. A slightly modified ARM-PCR protocol with three nested multiplex PCR rounds produced these TCR beta libraries. Both of the initial two PCR rounds ran for 10 cycles and employed TRBV1-TRBV30 forward primers alongside a C-beta reverse primer. TCRdb re-analysed the multiplex PCR reads in MiXCR, keeping a single row per CDR3 protein. The table includes almost 200,000 distinct CDR3 sequences, 65% detected once.

The TCR was taken from a woman in her sixties or seventies with primary liver carcinoma and hepatitis B virus infection. The material sequenced was peripheral blood. The rearrangement joins TRBV7-8 to TRBJ2-3, with D perhaps matching TRBD2 (7 bases). CDR3 bases: TGTGCCAGCAGCTGGGGGGGCGCCTACACAGATACGCAGTATTTT. Its translation is CASSWGGAYTDTQYF.